This T cell receptor beta chain stems from a study of human T cells and chemical hapten exposure. Germline V gene data show CDR1 as SGHDT and CDR2 as YYEEEE. With 1 base removed from V and 3 bases from J, the gap between germline ends came to 19 bases. CDR3 length: 17 residues. This sample's time point: patch test 3, about 24 weeks after DPC sensitization. This sample's treatment: therapeutic diphenylcyclopropenone sensitization with weekly scalp DPC. Extraction of total RNA was performed on unfractionated whole blood. The authors' processing: Samples held a median of 95,638 TCRs, range roughly 20,000–690,600. MiXCR was run by TCRdb on the RACE reads, yielding one entry per CDR3 protein. The V and J calls shown here were made by TCRdb, not taken from the authors' results. This repertoire shows 50,000 to 70,000 distinct CDR3 sequences, roughly 12% found once; its top ten account for 2% to 3%. This clonotype was found many times.

The J gene is TRBJ1-2, the V gene TRBV5-6; D remains ambiguous. The sample in question was whole blood, obtained in connection with sensitization to the hapten diphenylcyclopropenone (DPC). This TCR was recovered from a man aged 25 to 40 with alopecia areata. Some clones in this sample may be carry-over from other donors' samples. The chain's CDR3 is CASSLWLGGGPHYGYTF. CDR3 DNA sequence: TGTGCCAGCAGCTTGTGGTTGGGAGGAGGCCCGCACTATGGCTACACCTTC.